The 32 T cell receptor beta chains listed next were all sequenced from one sample in a study of blood T cell repertoires in COVID-19. Profiled with immunoSEQ multiplex PCR; TCRdb holds only in-frame clones, not every one. The sample contains 100,000 to 150,000 clones, about 90% of which appear only once. Sequencing was done on a sample of peripheral blood. Every receptor here comes from an older woman with acute or convalescent COVID-19.

V gene TRBV13 combines with J gene TRBJ2-6; 15 bases match TRBD2. J lost 2 bases, V lost 4 bases, and 9 bases had no gene match. This CDR3 is built from 20 residues. Per germline, CDR1 PRHDT and CDR2 FYEKMQ (reference sequence). CDR3 amino acids: CASSSLSRTSGRAGANVLTF. The CDR3 bases are TGTGCCAGCAGCTCACTATCCCGGACTAGCGGGAGGGCTGGGGCCAACGTCCTGACTTTC.

The V gene is TRBV2, the J gene TRBJ1-1, with 8 bases lining up with TRBD1. The CDR3 sequence is 15 residues long. Looked up from germline, CDR1 is SNHLY and CDR2 is FYNNEI. Unmatched junction bases numbered 13, after V lost 3 bases and J lost 10 bases. CDR3 sequence: CASSDRTGSLWRAFF. CDR3 DNA: TGTGCCAGCAGTGACAGGACAGGGTCGCTATGGAGAGCTTTCTTT.

V usage is TRBV5-1 and J usage is TRBJ1-2; 8 nucleotides agree with TRBD1. Trimming took 0 bases from V and 3 from J; bases not matched to a gene: 7. This CDR3 spans 16 amino acids. Germline V gene lookup returns CDR1 SGHRS and CDR2 YFSETQ. CDR3 DNA: TGCGCCAGCAGCTTGGAAACAGGGGGATTGGACTATGGCTACACCTTC. Protein product: CASSLETGGLDYGYTF.

The CDR3 coding sequence is TGTGCCATCGGGGGGGAGGGTAGCAATCACAATGAGCAGTTCTTC. Its translation is CAIGGEGSNHNEQFF. The rearrangement links TRBV10-3 to TRBJ2-1, with 7 positions matching TRBD2. This CDR3 is 15 amino acids long. CDR1 is ENHRY and CDR2 is SYGVKD in the germline V gene. Trimming took 8 bases from V and 5 from J; bases not matched to a gene: 12.

The CDR3 is CASSFTLNTEAFF. As DNA, the CDR3 is TGTGCCAGCAGCTTTACACTGAACACTGAAGCTTTCTTT. The chain employs TRBV7-2 and TRBJ1-1; D uncertain. Trimming removed 3 bases from V and 0 bases from J, with 5 bases in between. This CDR3 region has 13 residues. Per germline, CDR1 SGHTA and CDR2 FQGNSA.

The chain combines TRBV5-4 with TRBJ1-1, with 9 bases identical to TRBD1. CDR1 and CDR2 from the germline V gene are SGHNT and YYREEE (reference sequence). The CDR3 contains 14 residues. V shed 4 bases, J shed 7 bases, and the junction held 8 bases outside the gene matches. For the CDR3, the DNA is TGTGCCAGCAGCACCTCACAGGGGGCCTTTGAAGCTTTCTTT. As protein: CASSTSQGAFEAFF.

V usage is TRBV18 and J usage is TRBJ1-1; D perhaps matches TRBD1 (6 bases). CDR3 length equals 17 residues. Germline loops: CDR1 KGHSH, CDR2 LQKENI. Trimming removed 4 bases at V and 1 base at J, with 19 bases between. The CDR3, as DNA: TGTGCCAGCTCACAACTCGAACATGGACAGAAGAACACTGAAGCTTTCTTT. This gives the protein CASSQLEHGQKNTEAFF.

A single count supports this clone. The V and J genes are TRBV14 and TRBJ2-1; 7 bases are shared with TRBD1. Looked up from germline, CDR1 is SGHDN and CDR2 is FVKESK. The J segment lost 15 bases and the V segment lost 0 bases, leaving 8 bases of the junction unmatched. The CDR3 has 13 residues. For the CDR3, the DNA is TGTGCCAGCAGCCAAGATATAGGGGGCGGGCTGTTCTTC. It codes for CASSQDIGGGLFF.

The chain uses TRBV7-9 and TRBJ1-1; no reliable D call. CDR3 length equals 14 residues. CDR1 and CDR2 (germline): SEHNR, FQNEAQ (reference sequence). Trimming removed 5 bases from V and 4 bases from J, with 14 bases in between. The CDR3 loop reads CASSIEFVSTEAFF. DNA of the CDR3: TGTGCCAGCAGCATCGAATTTGTGAGCACTGAAGCTTTCTTT.

The chain couples TRBV19 to TRBJ1-3, with D hard to call. CDR1 is LNHDA, CDR2 SQIVND, per germline (reference sequence). V dropped 0 bases and J dropped 0 bases, with 6 bases sitting between them. This CDR3 is 15 amino acids long. DNA for the CDR3: TGTGCCAGTAGTATAGAACTGAGCTCTGGAAACACCATATATTTT. Protein product: CASSIELSSGNTIYF.

The chain uses TRBV10-3 and TRBJ2-3; D possibly corresponds to TRBD2 (6 bases). This CDR3 region has 15 residues. Between the trimmed V and J ends, which lost 3 bases and 4 bases, there was a span of 14 bases. CDR1 is ENHRY and CDR2 is SYGVKD in the germline V gene. The CDR3 reads CAISDPGSSADTQYF. The CDR3 DNA reads as TGTGCCATCAGTGACCCCGGCTCTAGCGCAGATACGCAGTATTTT.

The chain has TRBV5-4 and TRBJ2-7; 8 bases align to TRBD1. The V and J ends lost 5 bases and 2 bases, in that order; junction bases with no gene match: 6. The length of the CDR3 is 14 residues. CDR1 and CDR2 (germline): SGHNT, YYREEE (reference sequence). CDR3 sequence: CASSFDRGTYEQYF. In DNA form, the CDR3 reads TGTGCCAGCAGTTTTGACAGGGGAACCTACGAGCAGTACTTC.

The chain uses TRBV7-6 and TRBJ2-1; 7 nucleotides align to TRBD2. Germline V CDR1 and CDR2: SGHVS, FNYEAQ. V shed 4 bases and J 6 bases; nucleotides not matched to a gene: 6. This CDR3 contains 14 residues. CDR3 sequence reads: CASSSQGLSNEQFF. CDR3 bases: TGTGCCAGCAGCTCCCAGGGACTATCCAATGAGCAGTTCTTC.

The chain combines TRBV9 with TRBJ2-2, with TRBD1 identical over 8 bases. This CDR3 comprises 15 residues. V lost 5 bases and J lost 6; bases outside the gene matches: 9. Germline CDR1 and CDR2: SGDLS and YYNGEE. The CDR3 DNA sequence: TGTGCCAGCAGTGTGGACAGGGAATTCGCCGGGGAGCTGTTTTTT. Amino acid sequence: CASSVDREFAGELFF. The complete variable domain, with remaining parts taken from reference TRBV9 and TRBJ2-2, reads DSGVTQTPKHLITATGQRVTLRCSPRSGDLSVYWYQQSLDQGLQFLIQYYNGEERAKGNILERFSAQQFPDLHSELNLSSLELGDSALYFCASSVDREFAGELFFGEGSRLTVL.

The chain links TRBV29-1 to TRBJ1-6, with no clear D. CDR3 length equals 15 residues. Germline V gene lookup returns CDR1 SQVTM and CDR2 ANQGSEA. Trimming removed 6 bases from V and 0 bases from J, with 12 bases in between. The chain's CDR3 is CSVWEGSSYNSPLHF. CDR3 DNA sequence: TGCAGCGTCTGGGAGGGTTCCTCCTATAATTCACCCCTCCACTTT.

This chain uses TRBV6-5 with TRBJ2-7, with 8 bases lining up with TRBD2. Unmatched junction bases numbered 5, after V lost 8 bases and J lost 2 bases. Per the germline V gene, CDR1 is MNHEY and CDR2 is SVGAGI. The CDR3 totals 13 residues. The CDR3 DNA sequence: TGTGCCAGCCGGCTAGCGGGTGCCTACGAGCAGTACGTC. Protein sequence: CASRLAGAYEQYV.

The V and J genes are TRBV6-6 and TRBJ1-5; 7 positions agree with TRBD1. The CDR3 is 14 amino acids. Germline trimming cut 6 bases from V and 9 bases from J; bases unmatched to any gene: 11. CDR1 and CDR2 (germline): MNHNY, SVGAGI (reference sequence). The CDR3 coding sequence is TGTGCCAGCAGAGCTTCAGGGGGGAGTTGGCCCCAGCATTTT. This encodes CASRASGGSWPQHF.

The chain employs TRBV19 and TRBJ2-3; 16 nucleotides agree with TRBD2. The CDR3 is 19 amino acids. The J segment lost 4 bases and the V segment lost 5 bases, leaving 12 bases of the junction unmatched. The germline CDR1 and CDR2 sequences are LNHDA and SQIVND (reference sequence). CDR3 coding DNA: TGTGCCAGTAGTCCTTGGGGACTAGCGGGAGGGGGGGCTCCAGATACGCAGTATTTT. It is translated as CASSPWGLAGGGAPDTQYF. The entire variable domain, with the rest obtained from reference TRBV19 and TRBJ2-3, is as follows: DGGITQSPKYLFRKEGQNVTLSCEQNLNHDAMYWYRQDPGQGLRLIYYSQIVNDFQKGDIAEGYSVSREKKESFPLTVTSAQKNPTAFYLCASSPWGLAGGGAPDTQYFGPGTRLTVL.

V gene TRBV19 combines with J gene TRBJ2-1; the match to TRBD1 covers 7 bases. The V segment lost 3 bases and the J segment 3 bases; nucleotides outside the gene matches: 5. The V gene's germline CDR1 is LNHDA and CDR2 SQIVND (reference sequence). The CDR3 runs 15 residues. CDR3: CASSIEGAGYNEQFF. CDR3 bases: TGTGCCAGTAGTATCGAGGGGGCAGGCTACAATGAGCAGTTCTTC.

This clone was seen only once. The chain employs TRBV5-1 and TRBJ2-5, with D uncertain. CDR1 is SGHRS, CDR2 YFSETQ, per germline. V gave up 2 bases and J gave up 5 bases, with 7 bases separating them. CDR3 size: 12 residues. CDR3 sequence (DNA): TGCGCCAGCAGCTTAGCCAGGGAGACCCAGTACTTC. It encodes CASSLARETQYF.

The chain links TRBV19 to TRBJ2-5; TRBD1 matches 9 bases. This CDR3 comprises 15 residues. V shed 5 bases and J 1 base; nucleotides not matched to a gene: 5. Germline V gives CDR1 LNHDA, CDR2 SQIVND (reference sequence). CDR3 in DNA: TGTGCCAGTAGTCCGGGACAGGGACTCCAAGAGACCCAGTACTTC. Protein product: CASSPGQGLQETQYF.

This chain joins TRBV14 and TRBJ2-1, with 9 positions matching TRBD2. Germline loops: CDR1 SGHDN, CDR2 FVKESK. V lost 4 bases to trimming and J lost 13 bases; unmatched junction nucleotides: 11. The CDR3 contains 14 residues. The CDR3 region is CASSRAIAGELQFF. For the CDR3, the DNA is TGTGCCAGCAGCCGAGCTATAGCGGGAGAGTTACAGTTCTTC.

The gene calls are TRBV28 and TRBJ2-1, with 7 bases lining up with TRBD1. Germline V lookup: CDR1 MDHEN, CDR2 SYDVKM. The ends lost 5 bases at V and 6 bases at J; junction bases unmatched: 7. The CDR3 has 14 residues. The CDR3 DNA is TGTGCCAGCAGTGCTCCGGGACAGTTCAATGAGCAGTTCTTC. As protein: CASSAPGQFNEQFF.

V usage is TRBV28 and J usage is TRBJ1-2; no clear D. V lost 4 bases and J lost 7, with 7 bases in between. Germline V lookup: CDR1 MDHEN, CDR2 SYDVKM. The CDR3 length is 11 residues. The CDR3 loop is CASSSTFGYTF. CDR3 DNA sequence: TGTGCCAGCAGTTCTACGTTTGGCTACACCTTC.

J is TRBJ2-2 and V is TRBV29-1; TRBD1 agrees at 7 bases. The CDR3 extends over 14 amino acids. J was trimmed by 3 bases and V by 5 bases; bases with no gene match: 6. Germline assignment: CDR1 SQVTM and CDR2 ANQGSEA. Here the CDR3 DNA reads TGCAGCGTTTCCCAGGGGGTATACACCGGGGAGCTGTTTTTT. Its translation is CSVSQGVYTGELFF.

The chain links TRBV4-2 to TRBJ1-1; D is undetermined. V was clipped by 0 bases and J by 0 bases, with 17 bases between them. The CDR3 is made up of 18 amino acids. Germline lookup yields CDR1 LGHNA and CDR2 YNFKEQ. The CDR3 region has the DNA TGTGCCAGCAGCCAAGAGGGTCAGACAACCACCCTGAACACTGAAGCTTTCTTT. It codes for CASSQEGQTTTLNTEAFF.

The V call is TRBV29-1, the J call TRBJ2-3; a weak D match, TRBD2 (5 bases). The germline V gene has CDR1 SQVTM and CDR2 ANQGSEA. The CDR3 is 15 residues long. Trimming cost V 3 bases and J 4 bases, with 17 bases left between them. The CDR3 region has the DNA TGCAGCGTTGAGGTTATCGGGATCCCCGCAGATACGCAGTATTTT. It yields the protein CSVEVIGIPADTQYF.

The gene calls are TRBV19 and TRBJ1-1; D is unresolved. The V and J ends lost 10 bases and 6 bases respectively, with 15 bases between them. Germline V gives CDR1 LNHDA, CDR2 SQIVND (reference sequence). This CDR3 has 12 residues. CDR3: CATKTLGAEAFF. In DNA, the CDR3 is TGTGCCACTAAAACTCTGGGCGCTGAAGCTTTCTTT.

The V gene is TRBV5-1, the J gene TRBJ1-6; 8 bases align to TRBD1. Per germline, CDR1 SGHRS and CDR2 YFSETQ. V dropped 3 bases and J dropped 6; count of bases not matched to a gene: 2. The CDR3 is 14 residues long. The CDR3 sequence: CASSWDRTNSPLHF. The CDR3 DNA follows: TGCGCCAGCAGCTGGGACAGGACTAATTCACCCCTCCACTTT.

The rearrangement joins TRBV9 to TRBJ2-5, with D possibly being TRBD2 (6 bases). The length of the CDR3 is 18 residues. The germline gives CDR1 SGDLS, CDR2 YYNGEE. Trimming pared 0 bases from V and 4 bases from J, leaving 22 bases between. The CDR3 region has the DNA TGTGCCAGCAGCGTAGACGGGGGAATTTCTCATCTGAGAGAGACCCAGTACTTC. This sequence encodes CASSVDGGISHLRETQYF. The full variable domain, rest sourced from reference TRBV9 and TRBJ2-5, is DSGVTQTPKHLITATGQRVTLRCSPRSGDLSVYWYQQSLDQGLQFLIQYYNGEERAKGNILERFSAQQFPDLHSELNLSSLELGDSALYFCASSVDGGISHLRETQYFGPGTRLLVL.

The chain joins TRBV2 to TRBJ2-7; D might be TRBD2 (6 bases). This CDR3 is 14 amino acids long. Trimming removed 7 bases at V and 0 bases at J, with 13 bases between. Germline CDR1 and CDR2: SNHLY and FYNNEI. DNA of the CDR3: TGTGCCAGCAAAATAGCGGAGAGCTCCTACGAGCAGTACGTC. Translation: CASKIAESSYEQYV.

The rearrangement joins TRBV5-1 to TRBJ1-1; D remains ambiguous. The CDR3 length is 14 residues. Trimming removed 0 bases at V and 1 base at J, with 7 bases between. Germline values: CDR1 SGHRS, CDR2 YFSETQ. The CDR3 DNA is TGCGCCAGCAGCTTGGGACAATCGAACACTGAAGCTTTCTTT. Amino acids: CASSLGQSNTEAFF.